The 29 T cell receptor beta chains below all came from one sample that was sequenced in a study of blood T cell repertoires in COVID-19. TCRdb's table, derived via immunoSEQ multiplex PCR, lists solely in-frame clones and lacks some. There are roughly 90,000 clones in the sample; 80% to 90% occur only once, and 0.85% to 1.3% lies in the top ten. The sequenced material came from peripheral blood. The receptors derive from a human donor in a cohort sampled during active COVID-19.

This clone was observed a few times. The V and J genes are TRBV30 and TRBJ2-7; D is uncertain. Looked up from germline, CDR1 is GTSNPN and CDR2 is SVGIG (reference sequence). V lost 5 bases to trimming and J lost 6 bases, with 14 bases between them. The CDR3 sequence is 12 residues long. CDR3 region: CAWALVASEQYF. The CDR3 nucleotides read TGTGCCTGGGCGCTGGTAGCCTCCGAGCAGTACTTC.

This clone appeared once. CDR3 loop: CASSYSKAGTSNEQFF. Here the CDR3 DNA reads TGTGCCAGCAGTTACTCGAAGGCGGGCACTAGCAATGAGCAGTTCTTC. The rearrangement links TRBV6-5 to TRBJ2-1; D is possibly TRBD2 (5 bases). Germline CDR1 and CDR2: MNHEY and SVGAGI. Between the trimmed V and J ends, which lost 0 bases and 6 bases, there was a span of 15 bases. CDR3 size: 16 residues.

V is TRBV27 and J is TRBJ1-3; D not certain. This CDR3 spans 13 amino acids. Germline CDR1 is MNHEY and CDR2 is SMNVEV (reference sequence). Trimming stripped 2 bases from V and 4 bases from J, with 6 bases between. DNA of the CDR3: TGTGCCAGCAGTTTACATCCCGGAAACACCATATATTTT. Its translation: CASSLHPGNTIYF.

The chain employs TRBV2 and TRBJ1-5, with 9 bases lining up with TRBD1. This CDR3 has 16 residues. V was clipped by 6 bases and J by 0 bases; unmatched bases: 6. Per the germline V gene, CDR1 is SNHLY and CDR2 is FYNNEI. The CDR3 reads CASRGQGRISNQPQHF. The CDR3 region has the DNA TGTGCCAGCAGGGGACAGGGCCGAATTAGCAATCAGCCCCAGCATTTT.

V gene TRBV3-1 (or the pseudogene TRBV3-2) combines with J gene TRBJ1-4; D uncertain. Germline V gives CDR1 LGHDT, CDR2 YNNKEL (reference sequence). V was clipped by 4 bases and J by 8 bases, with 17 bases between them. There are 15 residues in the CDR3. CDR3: CASSLASWAGEKLFF. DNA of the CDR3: TGTGCCAGCAGCCTGGCTTCTTGGGCTGGGGAAAAACTGTTTTTT.

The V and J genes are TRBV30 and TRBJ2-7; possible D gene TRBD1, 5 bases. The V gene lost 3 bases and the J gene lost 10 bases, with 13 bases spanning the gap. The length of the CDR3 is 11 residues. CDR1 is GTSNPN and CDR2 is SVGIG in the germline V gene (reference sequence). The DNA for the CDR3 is TGTGCCTGGAGCCTAGATACAGGACAGTACTTC. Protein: CAWSLDTGQYF.

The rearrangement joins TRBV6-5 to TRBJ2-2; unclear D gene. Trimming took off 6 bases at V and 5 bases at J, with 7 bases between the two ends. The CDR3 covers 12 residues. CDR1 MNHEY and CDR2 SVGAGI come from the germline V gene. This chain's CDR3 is CASRRKTGELFF. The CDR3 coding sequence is TGTGCCAGCAGGAGAAAAACCGGGGAGCTGTTTTTT.

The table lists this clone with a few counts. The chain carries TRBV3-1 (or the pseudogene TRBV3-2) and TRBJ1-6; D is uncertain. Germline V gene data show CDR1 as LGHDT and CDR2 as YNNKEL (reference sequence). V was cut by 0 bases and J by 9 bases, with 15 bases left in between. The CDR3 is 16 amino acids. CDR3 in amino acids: CASSQDPSGSGSPLHF. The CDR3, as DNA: TGTGCCAGCAGCCAAGACCCTTCGGGGTCGGGTTCACCCCTCCACTTT.

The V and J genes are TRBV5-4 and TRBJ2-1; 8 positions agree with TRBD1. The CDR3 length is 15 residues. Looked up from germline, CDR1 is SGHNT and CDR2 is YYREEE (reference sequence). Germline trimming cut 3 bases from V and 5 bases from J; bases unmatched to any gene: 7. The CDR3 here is CASSSPLDRDNEQFF. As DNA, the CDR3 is TGTGCCAGCAGCTCCCCCCTGGACAGGGACAATGAGCAGTTCTTC.

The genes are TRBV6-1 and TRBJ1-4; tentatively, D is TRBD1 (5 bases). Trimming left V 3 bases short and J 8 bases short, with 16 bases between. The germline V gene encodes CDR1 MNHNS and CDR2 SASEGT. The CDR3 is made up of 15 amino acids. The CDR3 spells CASSDAFRAGEKLFF. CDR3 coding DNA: TGTGCCAGCAGTGATGCGTTCAGGGCGGGAGAAAAACTGTTTTTT.

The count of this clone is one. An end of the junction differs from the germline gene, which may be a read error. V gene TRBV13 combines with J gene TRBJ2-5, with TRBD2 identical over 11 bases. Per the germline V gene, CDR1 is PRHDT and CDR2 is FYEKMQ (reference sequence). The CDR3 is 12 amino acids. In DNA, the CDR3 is TGTGCCAGCAGGGGGGGGACTAGCGGTTCCAACTTC. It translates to CASRGGTSGSNF.

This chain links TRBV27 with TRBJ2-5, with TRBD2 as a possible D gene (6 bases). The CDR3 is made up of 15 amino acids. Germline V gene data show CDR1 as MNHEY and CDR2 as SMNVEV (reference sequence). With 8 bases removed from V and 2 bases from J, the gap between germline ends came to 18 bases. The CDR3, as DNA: TGTGCCAGCCAACAACTAGGGACTTCTCAAGAGACCCAGTACTTC. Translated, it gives CASQQLGTSQETQYF.

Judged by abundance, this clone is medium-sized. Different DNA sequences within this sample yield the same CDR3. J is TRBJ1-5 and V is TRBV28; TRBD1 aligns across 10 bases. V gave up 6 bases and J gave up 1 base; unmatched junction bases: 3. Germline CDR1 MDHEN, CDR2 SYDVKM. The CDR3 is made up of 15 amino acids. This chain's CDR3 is CASSRTGGSNQPQHF. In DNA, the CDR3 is TGTGCCAGCAGCCGGACAGGGGGAAGCAATCAGCCCCAGCATTTT.

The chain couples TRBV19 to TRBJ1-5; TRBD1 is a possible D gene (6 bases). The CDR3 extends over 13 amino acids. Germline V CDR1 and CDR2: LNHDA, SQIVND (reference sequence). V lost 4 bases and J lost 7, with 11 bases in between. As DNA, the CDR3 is TGTGCCAGTAGTAGGGGGCGCGGACAGCCCCAGCATTTT. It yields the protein CASSRGRGQPQHF.

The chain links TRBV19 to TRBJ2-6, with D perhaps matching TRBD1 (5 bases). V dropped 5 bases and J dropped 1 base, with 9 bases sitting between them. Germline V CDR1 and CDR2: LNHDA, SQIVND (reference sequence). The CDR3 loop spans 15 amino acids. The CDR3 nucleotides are TGTGCCAGTAGTCAAACAGGATCTGGGGCCAACGTCCTGACTTTC. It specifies CASSQTGSGANVLTF.

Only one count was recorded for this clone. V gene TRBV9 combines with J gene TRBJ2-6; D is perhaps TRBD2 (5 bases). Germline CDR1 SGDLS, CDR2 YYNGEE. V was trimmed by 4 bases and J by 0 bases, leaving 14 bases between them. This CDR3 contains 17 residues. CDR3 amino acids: CASSLMSGISGANVLTF. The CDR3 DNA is TGTGCCAGCAGCTTGATGAGCGGAATCTCTGGGGCCAACGTCCTGACTTTC.

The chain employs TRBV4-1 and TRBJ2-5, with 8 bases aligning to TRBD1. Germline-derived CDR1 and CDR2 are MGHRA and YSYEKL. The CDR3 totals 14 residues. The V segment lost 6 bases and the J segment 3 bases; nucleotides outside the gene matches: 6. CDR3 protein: CASSGTGLKETQYF. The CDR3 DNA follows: TGCGCCAGCAGTGGGACAGGCCTAAAAGAGACCCAGTACTTC.

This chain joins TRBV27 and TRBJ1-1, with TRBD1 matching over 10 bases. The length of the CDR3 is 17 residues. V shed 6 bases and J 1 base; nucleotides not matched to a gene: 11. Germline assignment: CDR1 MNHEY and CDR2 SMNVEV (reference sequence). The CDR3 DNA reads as TGTGCCAGCAGGAGGCCCGGGACAGGGGCTCCGAACACTGAAGCTTTCTTT. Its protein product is CASRRPGTGAPNTEAFF.

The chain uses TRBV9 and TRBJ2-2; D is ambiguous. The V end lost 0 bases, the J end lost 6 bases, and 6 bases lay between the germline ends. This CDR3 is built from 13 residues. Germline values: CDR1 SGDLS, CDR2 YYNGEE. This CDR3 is CASSVAPAGELFF. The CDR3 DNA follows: TGTGCCAGCAGCGTAGCCCCCGCCGGGGAGCTGTTTTTT.

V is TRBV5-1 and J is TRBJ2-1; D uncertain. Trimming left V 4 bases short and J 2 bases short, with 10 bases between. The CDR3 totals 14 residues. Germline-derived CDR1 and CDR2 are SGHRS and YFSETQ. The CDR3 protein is CASSPPGPYNEQFF. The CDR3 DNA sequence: TGCGCCAGCAGCCCGCCGGGTCCCTACAATGAGCAGTTCTTC.

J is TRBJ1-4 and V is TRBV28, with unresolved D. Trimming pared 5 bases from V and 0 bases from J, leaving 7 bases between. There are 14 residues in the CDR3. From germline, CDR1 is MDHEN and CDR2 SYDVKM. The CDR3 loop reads CASSGPPTNEKLFF. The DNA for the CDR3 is TGTGCCAGCAGTGGGCCCCCAACTAATGAAAAACTGTTTTTT. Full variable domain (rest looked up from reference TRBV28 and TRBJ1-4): DVKVTQSSRYLVKRTGEKVFLECVQDMDHENMFWYRQDPGLGLRLIYFSYDVKMKEKGDIPEGYSVSREKKERFSLILESASTNQTSMYLCASSGPPTNEKLFFGSGTQLSVL.

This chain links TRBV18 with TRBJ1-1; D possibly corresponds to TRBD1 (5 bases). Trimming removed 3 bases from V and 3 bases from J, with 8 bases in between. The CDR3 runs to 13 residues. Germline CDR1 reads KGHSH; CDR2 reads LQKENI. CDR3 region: CASSPGGDTEAFF. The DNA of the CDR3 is TGTGCCAGCTCACCGGGAGGGGACACTGAAGCTTTCTTT.

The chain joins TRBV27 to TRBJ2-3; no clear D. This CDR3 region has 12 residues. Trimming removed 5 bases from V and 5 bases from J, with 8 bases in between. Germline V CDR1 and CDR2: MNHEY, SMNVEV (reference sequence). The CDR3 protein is CASSLGGDTQYF. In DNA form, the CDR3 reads TGTGCCAGCAGTCTCGGTGGAGATACGCAGTATTTT.

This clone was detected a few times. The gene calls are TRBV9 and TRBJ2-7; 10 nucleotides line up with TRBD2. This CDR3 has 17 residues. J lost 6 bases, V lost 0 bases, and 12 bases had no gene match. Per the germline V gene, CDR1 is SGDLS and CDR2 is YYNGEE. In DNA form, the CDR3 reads TGTGCCAGCAGCGTAGGGTCCCTAGCGGGAGTCAGTGGCGAGCAGTACTTC. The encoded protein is CASSVGSLAGVSGEQYF.

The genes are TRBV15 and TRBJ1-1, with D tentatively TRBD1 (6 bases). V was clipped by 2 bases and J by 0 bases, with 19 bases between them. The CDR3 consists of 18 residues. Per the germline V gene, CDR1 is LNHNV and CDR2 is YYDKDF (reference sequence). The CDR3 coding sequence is TGTGCCACCAGCAGAATTGCCGGACAGCTCTCCATGAACACTGAAGCTTTCTTT. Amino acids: CATSRIAGQLSMNTEAFF.

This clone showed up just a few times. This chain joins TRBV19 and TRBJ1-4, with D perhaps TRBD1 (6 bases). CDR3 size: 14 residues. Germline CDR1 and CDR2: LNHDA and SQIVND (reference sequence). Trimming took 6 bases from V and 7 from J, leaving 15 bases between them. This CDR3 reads CASRYREVSEKLFF. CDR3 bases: TGTGCCAGTAGGTACAGGGAAGTGAGTGAAAAACTGTTTTTT. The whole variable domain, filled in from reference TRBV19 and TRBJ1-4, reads DGGITQSPKYLFRKEGQNVTLSCEQNLNHDAMYWYRQDPGQGLRLIYYSQIVNDFQKGDIAEGYSVSREKKESFPLTVTSAQKNPTAFYLCASRYREVSEKLFFGSGTQLSVL.

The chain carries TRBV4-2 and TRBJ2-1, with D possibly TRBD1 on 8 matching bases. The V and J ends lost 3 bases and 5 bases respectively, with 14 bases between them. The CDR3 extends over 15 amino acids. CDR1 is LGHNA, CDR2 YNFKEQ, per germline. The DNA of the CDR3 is TGTGCCAGCAGCCAGACAGGGGAGGGTGACAATGAGCAGTTCTTC. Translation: CASSQTGEGDNEQFF.

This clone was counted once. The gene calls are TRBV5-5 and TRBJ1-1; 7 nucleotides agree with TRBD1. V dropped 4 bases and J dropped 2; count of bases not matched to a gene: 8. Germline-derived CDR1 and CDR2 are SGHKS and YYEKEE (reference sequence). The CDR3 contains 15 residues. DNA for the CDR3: TGTGCCAGCAGCCCCGTGGGACAGCTAAACACTGAAGCTTTCTTT. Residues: CASSPVGQLNTEAFF.

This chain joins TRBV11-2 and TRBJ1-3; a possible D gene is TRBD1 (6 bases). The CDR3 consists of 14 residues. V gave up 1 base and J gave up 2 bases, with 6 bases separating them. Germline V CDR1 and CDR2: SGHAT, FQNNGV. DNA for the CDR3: TGTGCCAGCAGCTTAGGGACAGCTGGAAACACCATATATTTT. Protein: CASSLGTAGNTIYF.